Below are 28 T cell receptor beta chains sequenced from a single sample in a study of cytomegalovirus exposure and HLA in healthy donors. The PCR ran on 60 Vbeta and 13 Jbeta primers. Sequenced by immunoSEQ multiplex PCR; TCRdb stores in-frame clones only, minus some. The sample carries more than 150,000 clones, around four fifths recorded once. Source material: PBMCs. The receptor source for this set is a man in his forties or fifties in good health and CMV-seronegative.

The V call is TRBV7-2, the J call TRBJ2-5; D call uncertain. The CDR3 spans 13 residues. V was cut by 1 base and J by 3 bases, with 6 bases left in between. Germline-derived CDR1 and CDR2 are SGHTA and FQGNSA. The CDR3 loop reads CASSLGPKETQYF. The CDR3 coding sequence is TGTGCCAGCAGCTTAGGTCCTAAAGAGACCCAGTACTTC.

This clone turned up a few times. The chain carries TRBV11-3 and TRBJ2-1; the match to TRBD1 covers 8 bases. CDR1 and CDR2 (germline): SGHNT, YENEEA. The length of the CDR3 is 17 residues. Unmatched junction bases numbered 7, after V lost 3 bases and J lost 0 bases. The CDR3 spells CASSLGTGLFSYNEQFF. In nucleotides, the CDR3 is TGTGCCAGCAGCTTGGGGACAGGCCTCTTCTCCTACAATGAGCAGTTCTTC.

The chain has TRBV7-2 and TRBJ2-7; 12 bases match TRBD2. V trimming: 3 bases; J trimming: 4 bases; junction bases outside the gene matches: 4. Germline V CDR1 and CDR2: SGHTA, FQGNSA. This CDR3 region has 15 residues. The CDR3 is CASSFMTSGGYEQYF. Here the CDR3 DNA reads TGTGCCAGCAGCTTCATGACTAGCGGGGGATACGAGCAGTACTTC.

V is TRBV7-6 and J is TRBJ2-7; D is perhaps TRBD2 (5 bases). Germline-derived CDR1 and CDR2 are SGHVS and FNYEAQ. The CDR3 has 12 amino acids. Trimming took 8 bases from V and 3 from J, leaving 11 bases between them. Written as DNA, the CDR3 is TGTGCCAGCTCAAGTCGGGGCTACGAGCAGTACTTC. Translated: CASSSRGYEQYF.

This sequence joins TRBV9 and TRBJ2-3, with TRBD1 matching 8 bases. Germline lookup yields CDR1 SGDLS and CDR2 YYNGEE. The J segment lost 3 bases and the V segment lost 3 bases, leaving 6 bases of the junction unmatched. This CDR3 contains 15 residues. The CDR3 reads CASSGDRSFTDTQYF. The DNA for the CDR3 is TGTGCCAGCAGCGGGGACAGGTCTTTTACAGATACGCAGTATTTT.

V is TRBV4-2 and J is TRBJ2-1; the D is unclear. Trimming cost V 0 bases and J 6 bases, with 12 bases left between them. The CDR3 spans 15 residues. Germline V gene sequence: CDR1 LGHNA, CDR2 YNFKEQ. In DNA, the CDR3 is TGTGCCAGCAGCCAAGATATGTTCCCGGGCAATGAGCAGTTCTTC. This translates into CASSQDMFPGNEQFF.

V usage is TRBV4-3 and J usage is TRBJ1-4; no firm D call. V lost 0 bases and J 5 bases, leaving 13 bases between the germline ends. CDR3 length: 16 amino acids. Germline loops: CDR1 LGHNA, CDR2 YSLEER. The CDR3 DNA sequence: TGCGCCAGCAGCCAAGATCGCCACAGATTAAATGAAAAACTGTTTTTT. Its translation is CASSQDRHRLNEKLFF.

The chain combines TRBV5-8 with TRBJ2-7; 7 bases line up with TRBD2. CDR1 is SGHTS, CDR2 YDEGEE, per germline. The V gene end was trimmed by 4 bases and the J gene end by 2 bases; junction bases not matched to a gene: 9. CDR3 size: 15 residues. CDR3 DNA: TGTGCCAGCAGCCGATCCCCCGGGGGGACCTACGAGCAGTACTTC. Translation gives CASSRSPGGTYEQYF.

The rearrangement links TRBV11-2 to TRBJ2-7; TRBD2 might be the D (6 bases). Germline CDR1 is SGHAT and CDR2 is FQNNGV. The CDR3 covers 13 residues. V dropped 2 bases and J dropped 5 bases, with 10 bases sitting between them. DNA for the CDR3: TGTGCCAGCAGCTTAACGGGACTCAACGAGCAGTACTTC. This translates into CASSLTGLNEQYF.

The genes are TRBV29-1 and TRBJ1-1; 7 nucleotides agree with TRBD1. Germline V gene sequence: CDR1 SQVTM, CDR2 ANQGSEA. V shed 6 bases, J shed 0 bases, and the junction held 4 bases outside the gene matches. The CDR3 loop spans 13 amino acids. Written as DNA, the CDR3 is TGCAGCGTAATGGGACAGATGAACACTGAAGCTTTCTTT. Encoded protein: CSVMGQMNTEAFF. Full variable domain (outside the CDR3, taken from reference TRBV29-1 and TRBJ1-1): SAVISQKPSRDICQRGTSLTIQCQVDSQVTMMFWYRQQPGQSLTLIATANQGSEATYESGFVIDKFPISRPNLTFSTLTVSNMSPEDSSIYLCSVMGQMNTEAFFGQGTRLTVV.

The chain uses TRBV7-9 and TRBJ1-6; D is ambiguous. CDR3 length: 12 residues. Trimming cost V 5 bases and J 6 bases, with 5 bases left between them. Germline CDR1 SEHNR, CDR2 FQNEAQ (reference sequence). CDR3 region: CASSRLNSPLHF. The CDR3 DNA reads as TGTGCCAGCAGCCGACTTAATTCACCCCTCCACTTT.

The V gene is TRBV28, the J gene TRBJ1-1, with D perhaps TRBD1 (5 bases). Trimming removed 5 bases at V and 11 bases at J, with 12 bases between. CDR1 and CDR2 from the germline V gene are MDHEN and SYDVKM. The CDR3 runs to 11 residues. The CDR3 DNA follows: TGTGCCAGCAGTGAGGGGAGGTTGGCTTTCTTT. Amino acid sequence: CASSEGRLAFF.

The J gene is TRBJ1-3, the V gene TRBV10-2; D is possibly TRBD1 (6 bases). The CDR3 is 15 amino acids. V was pared by 3 bases and J by 3 bases, with 12 bases between. Per germline, CDR1 WSHSY and CDR2 SAAADI. DNA for the CDR3: TGCGCCAGCAGTGATCGGGCAGGGGTTGGAAACACCATATATTTT. Its translation: CASSDRAGVGNTIYF.

This clone was seen only once. The V call is TRBV27, the J call TRBJ1-6; D is unresolved. The germline CDR1 and CDR2 sequences are MNHEY and SMNVEV (reference sequence). Trimming took off 3 bases at V and 13 bases at J, with 22 bases between the two ends. The CDR3 is made up of 16 amino acids. The CDR3 DNA is TGTGCCAGCAGTTTTCAACAAGACATACGAATGGGCCCCCTCCACTTT. This encodes CASSFQQDIRMGPLHF.

V and J are TRBV19 and TRBJ2-1, with 15 bases fitting TRBD2. V lost 6 bases and J lost 7; bases outside the gene matches: 7. In germline, CDR1 is LNHDA, CDR2 SQIVND (reference sequence). There are 16 residues in the CDR3. CDR3 DNA sequence: TGTGCCAGTAGCGGACTAGCGGGAGGGCTAGGGAATGAGCAGTTCTTC. Protein sequence: CASSGLAGGLGNEQFF.

The chain combines TRBV7-3 with TRBJ2-7, with 12 bases matching TRBD2. Germline CDR1 reads SGHTA; CDR2 reads FQGTGA. The ends lost 5 bases at V and 6 bases at J; junction bases unmatched: 5. The CDR3 is 14 amino acids. For the CDR3, the DNA is TGTGCCAGCAGCGCTAGCGGGAGGGGCTCCGAGCAGTACTTC. Amino acid sequence: CASSASGRGSEQYF.

This clone was observed a single time. The chain couples TRBV5-1 to TRBJ2-1; 10 bases are shared with TRBD2. The V and J ends lost 5 bases and 0 bases, in that order; junction bases with no gene match: 5. CDR3 size: 16 residues. Germline CDR1 is SGHRS and CDR2 is YFSETQ. Here the CDR3 DNA reads TGCGCCAGCAGTAATAGCGGGGGGAGCTCCTACAATGAGCAGTTCTTC. Its protein is CASSNSGGSSYNEQFF.

The chain recombines TRBV5-1 with TRBJ2-7, with 7 bases identical to TRBD2. CDR3 size: 14 residues. J was trimmed by 3 bases and V by 4 bases; bases with no gene match: 7. Germline values: CDR1 SGHRS, CDR2 YFSETQ. The CDR3 DNA follows: TGCGCCAGCAGCCCGGGGGGACTGCGCTACGAGCAGTACTTC. Translating it yields CASSPGGLRYEQYF.

This chain joins TRBV19 and TRBJ2-3; D possibly corresponds to TRBD1 (6 bases). V lost 7 bases and J 0 bases, leaving 11 bases between the germline ends. The CDR3 spans 14 residues. Germline CDR1 is LNHDA and CDR2 is SQIVND (reference sequence). The CDR3 protein is CASKGQLSTDTQYF. DNA for the CDR3: TGTGCCAGTAAAGGACAGCTTAGCACAGATACGCAGTATTTT.

The chain joins TRBV11-2 to TRBJ2-3; D is undetermined. CDR1 SGHAT and CDR2 FQNNGV come from the germline V gene. Trimming took 4 bases from V and 0 from J, leaving 11 bases between them. The CDR3 extends over 15 amino acids. CDR3 loop: CASSSPRISTDTQYF. The CDR3 region has the DNA TGTGCCAGCAGCTCACCCAGGATTAGCACAGATACGCAGTATTTT.

This chain links TRBV7-8 with TRBJ2-1, with D perhaps TRBD1 (7 bases). V lost 4 bases and J 8 bases, leaving 21 bases between the germline ends. The CDR3 loop spans 16 amino acids. The germline gives CDR1 SGHVS, CDR2 FQNEAQ. The CDR3 sequence: CASSSTLQGGMYEQFF. The CDR3 DNA follows: TGTGCCAGCAGCTCCACCCTCCAGGGGGGCATGTATGAGCAGTTCTTC. Full variable domain (remainder filled in from reference TRBV7-8 and TRBJ2-1): GAGVSQSPRYKVAKRGQDVALRCDPISGHVSLFWYQQALGQGPEFLTYFQNEAQLDKSGLPSDRFFAERPEGSVSTLKIQRTQQEDSAVYLCASSSTLQGGMYEQFFGPGTRLTVL.

V usage is TRBV2 and J usage is TRBJ1-4, with no clear D. Germline lookup yields CDR1 SNHLY and CDR2 FYNNEI. The V gene lost 11 bases and the J gene lost 7 bases, with 20 bases spanning the gap. The CDR3 runs to 14 residues. CDR3 sequence (DNA): TGTGCCGGTGGGTTAATATCGGCGGGTGAAAAACTGTTTTTT. This translates into CAGGLISAGEKLFF.

The CDR3 region has the DNA TGTGCCAGCAGCTCCCCGACTAGCGGGAGTTTTGGTGAGCAGTTCTTC. This codes for CASSSPTSGSFGEQFF. The chain has TRBV5-5 and TRBJ2-1, with 12 nucleotides matching TRBD2. The junction had 10 bases not matched to a gene; V was cut back by 3 bases and J by 9 bases. The CDR3 is 16 residues long. Per germline, CDR1 SGHKS and CDR2 YYEKEE (reference sequence).

This rearrangement joins TRBV28 to TRBJ2-7, with D perhaps matching TRBD2 (7 bases). This CDR3 is 12 amino acids long. Germline CDR1 and CDR2: MDHEN and SYDVKM. V dropped 6 bases and J dropped 4 bases, with 10 bases sitting between them. The CDR3 protein is CASRRGLYEQYF. Here the CDR3 DNA reads TGTGCCAGCAGGCGGGGGCTATACGAGCAGTACTTC.

The chain has TRBV6-5 and TRBJ2-2; D may be TRBD1 (6 bases). Trimming removed 8 bases at V and 4 bases at J, with 11 bases between. Per the germline V gene, CDR1 is MNHEY and CDR2 is SVGAGI. This CDR3 has 13 amino acids. In DNA form, the CDR3 reads TGTGCCAGCGGCCAGGGGTTCACCGGGGAGCTGTTTTTT. Its protein product is CASGQGFTGELFF.

The chain carries TRBV6-5 and TRBJ2-3; 8 bases agree with TRBD1. V trimming: 7 bases; J trimming: 4 bases; junction bases outside the gene matches: 4. CDR1 and CDR2 from the germline V gene are MNHEY and SVGAGI. The CDR3 runs to 13 residues. CDR3 in DNA: TGTGCCAGCACTGACAGGGGCCCAGATACGCAGTATTTT. This sequence encodes CASTDRGPDTQYF.

The chain carries TRBV9 and TRBJ2-1; 14 bases line up with TRBD2. Germline CDR1 SGDLS, CDR2 YYNGEE. The CDR3 sequence is 16 residues long. With V trimmed by 2 bases and J by 12 bases, 10 bases remained unmatched. CDR3 DNA: TGTGCCAGCAGCGTCTCAGGGGGACTAGCGGGGGACGGGCAGTTCTTC. Translating gives CASSVSGGLAGDGQFF.

This clone showed up just a few times. The chain uses TRBV28 and TRBJ1-5; D remains ambiguous. The CDR3 runs to 14 residues. V was trimmed by 4 bases and J by 0 bases, leaving 7 bases between them. Germline-derived CDR1 and CDR2 are MDHEN and SYDVKM. CDR3 nucleotides: TGTGCCAGCAGTTCAGGAATTAGCAATCAGCCCCAGCATTTT. Translation: CASSSGISNQPQHF. The variable domain in full, completed from reference TRBV28 and TRBJ1-5, reads DVKVTQSSRYLVKRTGEKVFLECVQDMDHENMFWYRQDPGLGLRLIYFSYDVKMKEKGDIPEGYSVSREKKERFSLILESASTNQTSMYLCASSSGISNQPQHFGDGTRLSIL.